The source of this TCR beta chain is a study of T-cell memory formation after mild COVID-19. In the study overall: There were largely donor-specific TCR clusters. Study-level results: Second-wave clones with a day 37 peak had unconfirmed SARS-CoV-2 specificity.

The CDR3 is made up of 14 amino acids. Germline CDR1 and CDR2: SGHRS and YFSETQ. Trimming left V 4 bases short and J 0 bases short, with 5 bases between. TCRdb passed the 5' RACE reads through MiXCR, listing each CDR3 protein once. The sample lists around 53,000 distinct CDR3 sequences; approximately 12% were seen once. This clonotype was found many times. Its target is unknown. The sequence derives from a man younger than 35 who had mild COVID-19 (a few samples of this study predate the infection). Cell type and time point are not known. The V gene is TRBV5-1, the J gene TRBJ2-6; D unclear. What was sequenced was PBMCs or a T cell subset sorted from them (not recorded which). CDR3: CASSGDSGANVLTF. DNA for the CDR3: TGCGCCAGCAGCGGGGACTCTGGGGCCAACGTCCTGACTTTC.